This T cell receptor beta chain was found in a study of monozygotic twins with inflammatory bowel disease. Whole-study findings and limits: No distinction between different T cell subtypes was possible.

To note about this clonotype: Its target is unknown.

Blood samples of 2 to 3 ml were drawn from every donor. The CDR3 runs 15 residues. Germline V gene data show CDR1 as MNHNS and CDR2 as SASEGT. UMIs with a 6-nucleotide sample barcode were added by template switching. With roughly 16 and 10 cycles respectively, two nested PCRs were carried out on TCRalpha and TCRbeta cDNA. From its re-call of the 5' RACE reads, TCRdb lists each CDR3 protein once, without DNA. The sample table includes tens of thousands of distinct CDR3 sequences. The origin of this receptor is a human donor with ulcerative colitis or Crohn's disease, or a healthy co-twin of an affected twin (not recorded which). This chain uses TRBV6-1 with TRBJ1-2; the TCRdb D gene call, TRBD1, has no DNA to confirm it. The sequenced sample was blood. CDR3 region: CASSPRDRSMRGYTF.